A single sample gave rise to the 5 T cell receptor beta chains below, sequenced in a study of blood T cell repertoires in COVID-19. Profiling relied on immunoSEQ multiplex PCR, and the TCRdb table lists in-frame clones only, not all of them. Among roughly 180,000 clones listed, 79% were seen once. Sequencing was carried out using peripheral blood. The receptors here all came from a woman aged 60 to 75 with COVID-19, enrolled during active disease.

The genes are TRBV6-6 and TRBJ1-1; D not resolved. The germline V and J ends were trimmed by 4 bases and 1 base, with 13 bases remaining between them. The CDR3 loop spans 15 amino acids. Per the germline V gene, CDR1 is MNHNY and CDR2 is SVGAGI (reference sequence). CDR3 sequence: CASSFLGGSNTEAFF. The CDR3, as DNA: TGTGCCAGCAGTTTCCTGGGAGGGTCGAACACTGAAGCTTTCTTT.

This clone was found a few times. The gene calls are TRBV11-2 and TRBJ2-1, with TRBD2 matching 8 bases. CDR1 and CDR2 from the germline V gene are SGHAT and FQNNGV. The CDR3 length is 15 residues. The ends lost 6 bases at V and 8 bases at J; junction bases unmatched: 12. CDR3 loop: CASRPGRGGGDEQFF. CDR3 bases: TGTGCCAGCAGACCCGGGAGGGGGGGCGGCGATGAGCAGTTCTTC.

This clone was counted once. The V call is TRBV9, the J call TRBJ1-2; 7 bases are a match to TRBD1. The CDR3 is 15 amino acids. Germline CDR1 is SGDLS and CDR2 is YYNGEE. V lost 4 bases, J lost 2 bases, and 8 bases stayed unmatched. The DNA for the CDR3 is TGTGCCAGCAGCACCCCGGGACAGCTAAACTATGGCTACACCTTC. This codes for CASSTPGQLNYGYTF.

This sequence joins TRBV11-3 and TRBJ2-7; the D gene is possibly TRBD1 (7 bases). The CDR3 covers 14 residues. The V end lost 5 bases, the J end lost 1 base, and 12 bases lay between the germline ends. Germline V gene lookup returns CDR1 SGHNT and CDR2 YENEEA. CDR3 DNA sequence: TGTGCCAGCAGCCCAGGGGGGACTTCCTACGAGCAGTACTTC. Protein product: CASSPGGTSYEQYF.

The chain is built from TRBV4-1 and TRBJ2-7; 12 positions agree with TRBD1. Trimming at V came to 11 bases and at J to 6 bases, leaving 11 bases not matched to a gene. This CDR3 spans 14 amino acids. The germline gives CDR1 MGHRA, CDR2 YSYEKL. CDR3 nucleotide sequence: TGCGCCGGATACCGGGACAGGGGGCTGGGCGAGCAGTACGTC. Protein: CAGYRDRGLGEQYV.